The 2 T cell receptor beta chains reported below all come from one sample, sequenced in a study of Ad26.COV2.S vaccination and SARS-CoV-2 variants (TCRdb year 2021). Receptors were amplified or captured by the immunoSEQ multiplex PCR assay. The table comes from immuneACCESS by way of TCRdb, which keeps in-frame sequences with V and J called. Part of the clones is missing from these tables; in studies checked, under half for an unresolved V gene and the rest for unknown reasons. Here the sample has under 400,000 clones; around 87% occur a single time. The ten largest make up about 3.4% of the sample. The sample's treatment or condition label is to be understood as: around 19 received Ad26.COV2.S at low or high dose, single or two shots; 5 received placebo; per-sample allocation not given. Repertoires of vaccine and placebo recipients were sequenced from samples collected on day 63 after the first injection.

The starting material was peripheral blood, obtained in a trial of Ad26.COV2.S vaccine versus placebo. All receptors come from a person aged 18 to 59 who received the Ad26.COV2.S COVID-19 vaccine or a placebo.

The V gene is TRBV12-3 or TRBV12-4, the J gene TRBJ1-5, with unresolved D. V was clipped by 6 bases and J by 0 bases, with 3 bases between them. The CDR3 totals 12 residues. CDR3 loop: CASRYSNQPQHF. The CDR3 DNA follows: TGTGCCAGCAGATATAGCAATCAGCCCCAGCATTTT.

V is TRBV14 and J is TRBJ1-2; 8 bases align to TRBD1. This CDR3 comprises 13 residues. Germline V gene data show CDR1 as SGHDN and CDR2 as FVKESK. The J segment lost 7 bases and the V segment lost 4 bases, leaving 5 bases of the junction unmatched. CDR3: CASSPGQAFGYTF. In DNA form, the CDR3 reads TGTGCCAGCAGCCCGGGACAGGCCTTTGGCTACACCTTC.